The 23 T cell receptor beta chains given below trace back to one sample, sequenced in a study of control samples from healthy donors and cancer patients. Here immunoSEQ multiplex PCR was the method, and the copy in TCRdb shows in-frame clones only, minus some. The sample consists of some 65,000 clones, around four fifths of them appearing once. Sample: PBMCs. Every receptor here comes from a woman between 45 and 60 years old with lung cancer.

The chain has TRBV9 and TRBJ1-1; the D is unclear. Germline assignment: CDR1 SGDLS and CDR2 YYNGEE. The CDR3 has 17 amino acids. V lost 0 bases, J lost 0 bases, and 15 bases lay in between. CDR3 bases: TGTGCCAGCAGCGTAGATGGCTTTGGGGTTCTGAACACTGAAGCTTTCTTT. Translation gives CASSVDGFGVLNTEAFF.

The V and J genes are TRBV2 and TRBJ2-1, with 11 bases identical to TRBD2. Per germline, CDR1 SNHLY and CDR2 FYNNEI. The CDR3 has 14 residues. With V trimmed by 5 bases and J by 14 bases, 11 bases remained unmatched. The CDR3 DNA reads TGTGCCAGCAGTCAATTACTAGCGGGGGAGGGGGAGTTCTTC. This codes for CASSQLLAGEGEFF.

The gene calls are TRBV21-1 and TRBJ1-1. TRBV21-1 is classified as a pseudogene. This CDR3 spans 14 amino acids. In DNA form, the CDR3 reads TGTGCCAGCAGCAAAGGTCACCTGAACACTGAAGCTTTCTTT. Its translation: CASSKGHLNTEAFF.

CDR3 bases: TGCGCCAGCAGCAACCTTCCATACACAGATACGCAGTATTTT. Translation: CASSNLPYTDTQYF. The gene calls are TRBV4-1 and TRBJ2-3; D gene uncertain. CDR3 size: 14 residues. The V end was cut by 5 bases, the J end by 2 bases, with 11 bases between. Germline-derived CDR1 and CDR2 are MGHRA and YSYEKL.

V and J are TRBV6-5 and TRBJ1-2; D uncertain. Trimming removed 0 bases at V and 8 bases at J, with 16 bases between. CDR3 size: 15 residues. Germline assignment: CDR1 MNHEY and CDR2 SVGAGI. The CDR3 DNA follows: TGTGCCAGCAGTTACTCCGGACGGGATATAAGGGGCTACACCTTC. Protein sequence: CASSYSGRDIRGYTF.

The chain is built from TRBV9 and TRBJ1-1, with D unresolved. Trimming pared 4 bases from V and 4 bases from J, leaving 20 bases between. The CDR3 is 16 residues long. Per the germline V gene, CDR1 is SGDLS and CDR2 is YYNGEE. The CDR3 DNA is TGTGCCAGCAGCTATAACCCCCGAAAGGAACGCACTGAAGCTTTCTTT. Translation: CASSYNPRKERTEAFF.

The rearrangement links TRBV7-8 to TRBJ1-2; no clear D gene. The ends were cut back, 1 base at V and 8 bases at J, with 20 bases in the middle. Germline V lookup: CDR1 SGHVS, CDR2 FQNEAQ. This CDR3 has 16 residues. CDR3 protein: CASSLVNGRESGGYTF. The DNA for the CDR3 is TGTGCCAGCAGCTTAGTGAACGGGAGAGAATCGGGAGGCTACACCTTC.

The rearrangement uses TRBV7-3 and TRBJ2-7, with 9 bases that match TRBD1. The CDR3 covers 13 residues. The V and J ends lost 5 bases and 6 bases, in that order; junction bases with no gene match: 5. The V gene's germline CDR1 is SGHTA and CDR2 FQGTGA. The CDR3 DNA is TGTGCCAGCAGCCTGACAGGGGGACTCGAGCAGTACTTC. This translates into CASSLTGGLEQYF.

The chain has TRBV6-6 and TRBJ1-3; a weak D match, TRBD1 (5 bases). The CDR3 sequence is 12 residues long. Trimming left V 8 bases short and J 4 bases short, with 9 bases between. Germline V CDR1 and CDR2: MNHNY, SVGAGI (reference sequence). The DNA of the CDR3 is TGTGCCAGCGGGACGCCGGGAAACACCATATATTTT. Translated, it gives CASGTPGNTIYF.

The genes are TRBV7-9 and TRBJ1-1; D ambiguous. From germline, CDR1 is SEHNR and CDR2 FQNEAQ (reference sequence). Trimming removed 5 bases at V and 3 bases at J, with 7 bases between. There are 12 residues in the CDR3. The CDR3 is CASSLMDTEAFF. For the CDR3, the DNA is TGTGCCAGCAGCCTAATGGACACTGAAGCTTTCTTT.

This clone has a handful of counts. V gene TRBV5-8 combines with J gene TRBJ1-5; 7 positions match TRBD1. Germline-derived CDR1 and CDR2 are SGHTS and YDEGEE. V lost 1 base and J lost 7; bases outside the gene matches: 5. The CDR3 length is 14 residues. The CDR3 nucleotides are TGTGCCAGCAGCTTGAGACAGGGTGGCCAGCCCCAGCATTTT. This encodes CASSLRQGGQPQHF.

The chain links TRBV27 to TRBJ1-4; maybe TRBD1 (5 bases). The V end lost 8 bases, the J end lost 5 bases, and 12 bases lay between the germline ends. The length of the CDR3 is 13 residues. Germline V gives CDR1 MNHEY, CDR2 SMNVEV (reference sequence). This CDR3 is CASSGAGNEKLFF. DNA of the CDR3: TGTGCCAGCTCCGGGGCCGGAAATGAAAAACTGTTTTTT.

The gene calls are TRBV7-2 and TRBJ2-1; maybe TRBD1 (5 bases). Trimming took 5 bases from V and 7 from J, leaving 15 bases between them. The CDR3 is 14 residues long. In germline, CDR1 is SGHTA, CDR2 FQGNSA. For the CDR3, the DNA is TGTGCCAGCAGCATGGACACCCCACGGAATGAGCAGTTCTTC. It yields the protein CASSMDTPRNEQFF.

This rearrangement joins TRBV6-5 to TRBJ2-2; 8 nucleotides agree with TRBD1. Germline CDR1 is MNHEY and CDR2 is SVGAGI. CDR3 length: 15 residues. J lost 6 bases, V lost 5 bases, and 8 bases had no gene match. CDR3 in amino acids: CASSTGQGRSGELFF. The CDR3 coding sequence is TGTGCCAGCAGTACCGGACAGGGACGGTCCGGGGAGCTGTTTTTT.

This chain connects TRBV9 to TRBJ1-1; D is perhaps TRBD1 (6 bases). Looked up from germline, CDR1 is SGDLS and CDR2 is YYNGEE. Trimming took 5 bases from V and 4 from J, leaving 15 bases between them. The CDR3 is 14 amino acids. The CDR3 loop is CASSDRRQSTEAFF. DNA of the CDR3: TGTGCCAGCAGTGACAGGAGACAGAGCACTGAAGCTTTCTTT.

This sequence joins TRBV7-2 and TRBJ2-1; the match to TRBD1 covers 9 bases. The CDR3 length is 16 residues. V dropped 5 bases and J dropped 6; count of bases not matched to a gene: 11. Germline CDR1 is SGHTA and CDR2 is FQGNSA. The CDR3 is CASSLRGTGISNEQFF. For the CDR3, the DNA is TGTGCCAGCAGCCTAAGAGGGACAGGGATAAGCAATGAGCAGTTCTTC.

V usage is TRBV6-5 and J usage is TRBJ1-3; D is possibly TRBD1 (6 bases). Trimming left V 4 bases short and J 0 bases short, with 7 bases between. Germline loops: CDR1 MNHEY, CDR2 SVGAGI. There are 14 residues in the CDR3. CDR3 protein: CASSWDNSGNTIYF. CDR3 in DNA: TGTGCCAGCAGTTGGGACAACTCTGGAAACACCATATATTTT.

Here the CDR3 DNA reads TGTGCCAGCAGGATGAATGAAAAACTGTTTTTT. Amino acids: CASRMNEKLFF. The chain couples TRBV27 to TRBJ1-4; no clear D. The CDR3 has 11 residues. Germline V CDR1 and CDR2: MNHEY, SMNVEV (reference sequence). V shed 6 bases and J shed 5 bases, with 4 bases lying between them.

The V gene is TRBV28, the J gene TRBJ2-5; D is undetermined. In germline, CDR1 is MDHEN, CDR2 SYDVKM. The ends were cut back, 4 bases at V and 5 bases at J, with 5 bases in the middle. CDR3 length equals 11 residues. CDR3 sequence: CASSSQETQYF. Written as DNA, the CDR3 is TGTGCCAGCAGTTCCCAGGAGACCCAGTACTTC.

The V gene is TRBV4-3, the J gene TRBJ1-1; D is perhaps TRBD1 (6 bases). The V gene's germline CDR1 is LGHNA and CDR2 YSLEER. The CDR3 loop spans 16 amino acids. The V end was cut by 4 bases, the J end by 3 bases, with 18 bases between. CDR3: CASSPAAQGIDTEAFF. CDR3 DNA: TGCGCCAGCAGCCCAGCTGCACAGGGAATAGACACTGAAGCTTTCTTT.

The gene calls are TRBV20-1 and TRBJ1-2; 7 bases match TRBD1. CDR3 length: 12 residues. Germline assignment: CDR1 DFQATT and CDR2 SNEGSKA (reference sequence). V shed 5 bases, J shed 6 bases, and the junction held 6 bases outside the gene matches. CDR3 sequence reads: CSAGDRDDGYTF. The CDR3 coding sequence is TGCAGTGCTGGTGACAGGGATGATGGCTACACCTTC.

This sequence joins TRBV14 and TRBJ2-7; tentative D call: TRBD2 (5 bases). V was cut by 4 bases and J by 7 bases, with 14 bases left in between. From germline, CDR1 is SGHDN and CDR2 FVKESK. This CDR3 spans 13 amino acids. The CDR3 region is CASSLRRYMEQYF. The CDR3 nucleotides read TGTGCCAGCAGCCTACGGAGGTATATGGAGCAGTACTTC.

This clone was observed a handful of times. J is TRBJ2-7 and V is TRBV5-1; 9 nucleotides match TRBD1. Looked up from germline, CDR1 is SGHRS and CDR2 is YFSETQ. There are 18 residues in the CDR3. The V segment lost 4 bases and the J segment 4 bases; nucleotides outside the gene matches: 18. CDR3 residues: CASSPRRTGQGRWYEQYF. The CDR3 DNA reads TGCGCCAGCAGCCCACGTCGAACTGGACAGGGGAGATGGTACGAGCAGTACTTC. Variable domain in full (rest from reference TRBV5-1 and TRBJ2-7): KAGVTQTPRYLIKTRGQQVTLSCSPISGHRSVSWYQQTPGQGLQFLFEYFSETQRNKGNFPGRFSGRQFSNSRSEMNVSTLELGDSALYLCASSPRRTGQGRWYEQYFGPGTRLTVT.